A selection of T cell receptor beta chains follows, all from one sample in a study of identical twins. Each CDR3 protein gets one entry after TCRdb re-called the 5' RACE reads with MiXCR. The top ten clones hold roughly two fifths of a sample with roughly 200,000 distinct CDR3 sequences, about 15% of them seen once. These data were also filed under a second study, of T cells expressing NK-cell markers.

Material for sequencing was CD8+ T cells sorted from blood. The receptors were gathered from a woman aged 18-30 years in good health. Each CDR3 is given with its conserved first and last residue. The D gene is left open where the match is weak. The listing skips clone size in some rows; elsewhere it reads once, few, many or a size class.

J: TRBJ2-5; size: few; D: .; V: TRBV10-1; CDR3: CAIARGRETQYF
J: TRBJ2-7; size: few; D: .; V: TRBV7-9; CDR3: CASSFSTVSYEQYF
J: TRBJ2-1; size: many; D: .; V: TRBV12-3/TRBV12-4; CDR3: CASRDRYNEQFF
J: TRBJ2-3; size: .; D: .; V: TRBV11-2; CDR3: CASSIILSDTQYF
J: TRBJ2-7; size: .; D: .; V: TRBV4-3; CDR3: CASSPGPGGNTYEQYF
J: TRBJ1-1; size: many; D: .; V: TRBV20-1; CDR3: CSAWRGATEAFF
J: TRBJ1-1; size: .; D: .; V: TRBV10-1; CDR3: CASSESGGDTEAFF
J: TRBJ1-1; size: .; D: .; V: TRBV6-5; CDR3: CASSWGGNTEAFF
J: TRBJ2-5; size: few; D: .; V: TRBV12-3/TRBV12-4; CDR3: CASTTRTQETQYF
J: TRBJ1-1; size: few; D: .; V: TRBV30; CDR3: CAWSVGGSTEAFF
J: TRBJ1-1; size: few; D: .; V: TRBV3-1; CDR3: CASSQDWPRTEAFF
J: TRBJ2-2; size: few; D: TRBD2; V: TRBV7-8; CDR3: CATAPLAGEEGAAGELFF
J: TRBJ2-1; size: many; D: TRBD2; V: TRBV3-1; CDR3: CASSQFASGTDEQFF
J: TRBJ2-7; size: .; D: .; V: TRBV6-1; CDR3: CASSEGITYEQYF
J: TRBJ2-5; size: few; D: .; V: TRBV5-1; CDR3: CASSLNGGQTQYF
J: TRBJ1-1; size: many; D: .; V: TRBV12-3/TRBV12-4; CDR3: CASSAGTTEAFF
J: TRBJ1-1; size: few; D: .; V: TRBV9; CDR3: CASSLGPPEAFF
J: TRBJ2-3; size: .; D: .; V: TRBV4-3; CDR3: CASSQDRRSTDTQYF
J: TRBJ2-1; size: .; D: .; V: TRBV20-1; CDR3: CSARLAGEQFF
J: TRBJ1-2; size: .; D: .; V: TRBV12-3/TRBV12-4; CDR3: CASSLVGTYGYTF
J: TRBJ2-2; size: .; D: TRBD2; V: TRBV3-1; CDR3: CASSQKAGGVNTGELFF
J: TRBJ2-1; size: .; D: .; V: TRBV9; CDR3: CASSVGAGWGNEQFF
J: TRBJ2-3; size: .; D: .; V: TRBV15; CDR3: CATSRVGPTADTDTQYF
J: TRBJ2-5; size: few; D: TRBD2; V: TRBV6-2/TRBV6-3; CDR3: CASSYFVAGGQETQYF
J: TRBJ2-1; size: .; D: TRBD2; V: TRBV29-1; CDR3: CSVEGLAGVNEQFF
J: TRBJ2-1; size: .; D: .; V: TRBV6-6; CDR3: CASSWALNEQFF
J: TRBJ2-3; size: .; D: TRBD2; V: TRBV20-1; CDR3: CSAPSGGPAPTDTQYF
J: TRBJ2-1; size: .; D: TRBD2; V: TRBV10-3; CDR3: CAISEGGRLAGGYNEQFF
J: TRBJ1-1; size: .; D: .; V: TRBV29-1; CDR3: CSVRNTEAFF
J: TRBJ2-7; size: few; D: .; V: TRBV4-3; CDR3: CASSQELVTYEQYF
J: TRBJ1-5; size: .; D: .; V: TRBV25-1; CDR3: CASSGPGAQPQHF
J: TRBJ2-3; size: .; D: TRBD1; V: TRBV24-1; CDR3: CATSDHTGADTQYF
J: TRBJ2-7; size: .; D: TRBD2; V: TRBV4-1; CDR3: CASSLVSGTHEQYF
J: TRBJ1-2; size: many; D: .; V: TRBV12-3/TRBV12-4; CDR3: CASSLPGYGYTF
J: TRBJ1-1; size: .; D: .; V: TRBV5-5; CDR3: CASSWGEATEAFF
J: TRBJ2-3; size: .; D: TRBD2; V: TRBV10-2; CDR3: CASIGGGFTDTQYF
J: TRBJ1-2; size: few; D: .; V: TRBV20-1; CDR3: CSASPIRGDYGYTF
J: TRBJ2-3; size: .; D: .; V: TRBV7-9; CDR3: CASIAGGPGDTQYF
J: TRBJ2-7; size: .; D: TRBD1; V: TRBV7-2; CDR3: CASSLVGQGASGEQYF
J: TRBJ2-3; size: few; D: .; V: TRBV4-3; CDR3: CASSQTERVASTDTQYF
J: TRBJ1-2; size: few; D: .; V: TRBV12-3/TRBV12-4; CDR3: CASKEGGHGYTF
J: TRBJ2-7; size: few; D: .; V: TRBV9; CDR3: CASSPPTGNPYEQYF
J: TRBJ2-5; size: .; D: .; V: TRBV7-9; CDR3: CASMGNQETQYF
J: TRBJ2-7; size: .; D: .; V: TRBV2; CDR3: CASRMSRQDPYEQYF
J: TRBJ1-2; size: few; D: .; V: TRBV29-1; CDR3: CSVEGGTDYGYTF
J: TRBJ1-4; size: .; D: .; V: TRBV4-3; CDR3: CASSQTPAAEEKLFF
J: TRBJ2-7; size: .; D: TRBD1; V: TRBV29-1; CDR3: CSVDLGQGYEQYF
J: TRBJ2-3; size: .; D: .; V: TRBV27; CDR3: CASSSPPGGTDTQYF
J: TRBJ2-5; size: .; D: .; V: TRBV27; CDR3: CASSLYRSQETQYF
J: TRBJ2-7; size: few; D: .; V: TRBV7-9; CDR3: CASSFTGVEQYF
J: TRBJ2-3; size: few; D: .; V: TRBV12-3/TRBV12-4; CDR3: CASSFRAHGSTDTQYF
J: TRBJ2-3; size: .; D: .; V: TRBV20-1; CDR3: CSPLGRDTDTQYF
J: TRBJ2-5; size: .; D: TRBD2; V: TRBV10-1; CDR3: CASSPNGIAGGREGETQYF
J: TRBJ2-1; size: few; D: TRBD2; V: TRBV9; CDR3: CASSPYPGGINEQFF
J: TRBJ2-1; size: few; D: .; V: TRBV7-9; CDR3: CASSPDGLTYNEQFF